This record concerns one T cell receptor beta chain sequence. This entry belongs to a study of shared clonotypes between healthy human individuals. Profiled with immunoSEQ multiplex PCR; TCRdb holds only in-frame clones, not every one. The sample includes 550,000 to 600,000 clones, around 80% of them seen just once. J was trimmed by 0 bases and V by 1 base; bases with no gene match: 7. The CDR3 loop spans 19 amino acids. CDR1 and CDR2 (germline): SNHLY, FYNNEI. The J gene is TRBJ2-1, the V gene TRBV2; TRBD2 aligns across 12 bases. The origin of this receptor is a middle-aged woman in good health. Some clones in this sample may be carry-over from other donors' samples. The specimen was PBMCs. The CDR3 loop reads CASSEVGLAGGPSYNEQFF. The CDR3 nucleotides read TGTGCCAGCAGTGAAGTGGGGCTAGCGGGAGGGCCCTCCTACAATGAGCAGTTCTTC. The full variable domain, rest sourced from reference TRBV2 and TRBJ2-1, is EPEVTQTPSHQVTQMGQEVILRCVPISNHLYFYWYRQILGQKVEFLVSFYNNEISEKSEIFDDQFSVERPDGSNFTLKIRSTKLEDSAMYFCASSEVGLAGGPSYNEQFFGPGTRLTVL.